The clone carrying this TCR beta chain appeared once. Its cognate antigen is unknown. Via the markers CD45RO/CCR7/CD25/CD127/CD95/CD27, stem cell-like memory, regulatory, central memory and naive CD4+ cells were sorted. Without exception, sorted populations had purity beyond 98%. Looked up from germline, CDR1 is SGHDN and CDR2 is FVKESK. The CDR3 sequence is 15 residues long. V was pared by 4 bases and J by 3 bases, with 8 bases of the junction left unmatched. This entry is derived from a study of beta chain features in type 1 diabetes. Investigators reverse transcribed all isolated RNA, so they sequenced expressed TCRB transcripts. Sequenced by immunoSEQ multiplex PCR; TCRdb stores in-frame clones only, minus some. The repertoire includes 500,000 to 850,000 clones, roughly 13% of them detected once, and 0.035% to 0.04% sits in the top ten. General study findings and limits: Shorter TCRB CDR3s, moderately but significantly so, marked every one of the four CD4+ subsets in Type 1 diabetes patients.

The sequenced material came from naive CD4+ T cells from blood. This chain connects TRBV14 to TRBJ2-7; 8 bases line up with TRBD1. The TCR originated in a man between 18 and 29 years old with type 1 diabetes. CDR3 sequence (DNA): TGTGCCAGCAGCCGTGCAGGACAGGGTCTCTACGAGCAGTACTTC. Amino acid sequence: CASSRAGQGLYEQYF.